The 10 T cell receptor beta chains in this list originate from one sample, sequenced in a study of T cell changes during pregnancy in multiple sclerosis. Produced via immunoSEQ multiplex PCR; TCRdb's table is partial and in-frame only. The sample includes roughly 110,000 clones, 92% seen only once; the top ten take less than 0.9%. Sequencing used peripheral blood, obtained in the third trimester of pregnancy. These receptors came from a female donor in good health, enrolled as a control in a pregnancy study.

The chain is built from TRBV6-6 and TRBJ2-5; 15 bases are a match to TRBD2. The V gene end was trimmed by 5 bases and the J gene end by 5 bases; junction bases not matched to a gene: 0. Germline V lookup: CDR1 MNHNY, CDR2 SVGAGI (reference sequence). The CDR3 contains 14 residues. CDR3 sequence reads: CASSGTSGGETQYF. In nucleotides, the CDR3 is TGTGCCAGCAGTGGGACTAGCGGGGGGGAGACCCAGTACTTC.

The chain employs TRBV6-1 and TRBJ1-3; D not resolved. The CDR3 is made up of 14 amino acids. Germline CDR1 is MNHNS and CDR2 is SASEGT. The V end was cut by 1 base, the J end by 3 bases, with 7 bases between. This CDR3 is CASSEGGVGNTIYF. The CDR3 coding sequence is TGTGCCAGCAGTGAAGGCGGGGTTGGAAACACCATATATTTT.

This clone was detected a few times. The chain links TRBV27 to TRBJ1-1; tentative D call: TRBD1 (6 bases). The CDR3 spans 13 residues. Germline V gives CDR1 MNHEY, CDR2 SMNVEV (reference sequence). Deletions cut 5 bases from V and 2 bases from J, with 9 bases between. The CDR3 protein is CASSKQGNTEAFF. The CDR3 DNA reads TGTGCCAGCAGTAAACAGGGTAACACTGAAGCTTTCTTT.

This clone has just one count. The chain joins TRBV6-5 to TRBJ1-3; 8 bases match TRBD1. Losses at the gene ends were 6 bases for V and 1 base for J; bases not matched to a gene: 5. This CDR3 is 15 amino acids long. Germline loops: CDR1 MNHEY, CDR2 SVGAGI. The DNA of the CDR3 is TGTGCCAGCAGCTTAGACAGGGGATCTGGAAACACCATATATTTT. Its translation is CASSLDRGSGNTIYF.

The gene calls are TRBV6-6 and TRBJ2-3, with a tentative D call TRBD1 (6 bases). V was pared by 10 bases and J by 6 bases, with 14 bases between. This CDR3 has 12 residues. The germline V gene encodes CDR1 MNHNY and CDR2 SVGAGI (reference sequence). The DNA of the CDR3 is TGTGCCATAACAGGGCCGGGGGATACGCAGTATTTT. It yields the protein CAITGPGDTQYF.

The chain uses TRBV5-1 and TRBJ2-1, with a tentative D call TRBD2 (6 bases). V lost 1 base to trimming and J lost 0 bases, with 11 bases between them. The CDR3 is 16 amino acids. CDR1 and CDR2 (germline): SGHRS, YFSETQ. The CDR3 bases are TGCGCCAGCAGCTTGACGGGGGATAGCTCCTACAATGAGCAGTTCTTC. Its protein is CASSLTGDSSYNEQFF.

The rearrangement uses TRBV19 and TRBJ2-2; 7 bases are shared with TRBD1. This CDR3 comprises 15 residues. With V trimmed by 5 bases and J by 7 bases, 10 bases remained unmatched. Germline V lookup: CDR1 LNHDA, CDR2 SQIVND (reference sequence). This chain's CDR3 is CASSQTGNLRGELFF. CDR3 in DNA: TGTGCCAGTAGTCAGACAGGGAATCTTCGCGGGGAGCTGTTTTTT.

The chain joins TRBV6-5 to TRBJ2-7; TRBD1 matches at 10 bases. V lost 6 bases to trimming and J lost 7 bases; unmatched junction nucleotides: 9. Germline lookup yields CDR1 MNHEY and CDR2 SVGAGI. This CDR3 has 14 amino acids. CDR3 loop: CASSLGQGVKEQYF. The CDR3 nucleotides are TGTGCCAGCAGCCTAGGACAGGGGGTTAAAGAGCAGTACTTC.

The V and J genes are TRBV7-8 and TRBJ2-2; a weak D match, TRBD2 (5 bases). Deletions cut 2 bases from V and 3 bases from J, with 10 bases between. There are 15 residues in the CDR3. The germline V gene has CDR1 SGHVS and CDR2 FQNEAQ. CDR3 DNA sequence: TGTGCCAGCAGCTTACCAACTAGTTACACCGGGGAGCTGTTTTTT. It specifies CASSLPTSYTGELFF.

The gene calls are TRBV2 and TRBJ2-5; 9 bases align to TRBD2. The germline V gene has CDR1 SNHLY and CDR2 FYNNEI. V shed 2 bases and J 5 bases; nucleotides not matched to a gene: 6. The CDR3 runs 15 residues. The CDR3 sequence is CASSERTSVSETQYF. DNA for the CDR3: TGTGCCAGCAGTGAAAGGACTAGCGTATCGGAGACCCAGTACTTC.